This TCR beta chain was documented in a study of shared clonotypes between healthy human individuals. Sequencing was performed with immunoSEQ multiplex PCR; in TCRdb, only in-frame clones are kept and a portion is missing. Here the sample spans about 2.3 million clones, 80% to 95% being singletons. This clone was seen a handful of times. CDR1 is SEHNR, CDR2 FQNEAQ, per germline (reference sequence). V was trimmed by 2 bases and J by 9 bases, leaving 4 bases between them. CDR3 length: 11 residues. The clonotype was recovered from a man between 18 and 35 years old in good health. Some clones in this sample may be carry-over from other donors' samples. The sequenced material came from naive CD4+ T cells from PBMCs. As for subset: CD45RA+ positively selected. The V call is TRBV7-9, the J call TRBJ1-4, with D hard to call. As DNA, the CDR3 is TGTGCCAGCAGCTTAAACCAAAAACTGTTTTTT. It translates to CASSLNQKLFF. The full variable domain, completed using reference TRBV7-9 and TRBJ1-4, is DTGVSQNPRHKITKRGQNVTFRCDPISEHNRLYWYRQTLGQGPEFLTYFQNEAQLEKSRLLSDRFSAERPKGSFSTLEIQRTEQGDSAMYLCASSLNQKLFFGSGTQLSVL.